The 21 T cell receptor beta chains below come from one sample, sequenced in a study of tumor-infiltrating lymphocytes in primary liver carcinoma. It was unsorted whole blood that yielded blood RNA, and germline DNA was also extracted. Total RNA (around 500 ng) served as template for TCR beta cDNA synthesis primed by a constant-region primer. Each TCR beta library was derived from three nested multiplex PCR rounds that employed slightly modified ARM-PCR. Investigators reported that the first two PCR rounds, at 10 cycles each, used TRBV1-TRBV30 forward primers with a C-beta reverse primer. TCRdb called the multiplex PCR reads again in MiXCR, with one record for every CDR3 protein. There are 300,000 to 400,000 distinct CDR3 sequences in the sample; approximately 65% occur only once, and roughly 9% lies in the top ten. The specimen was peripheral blood. The receptors originated from a man in his forties with primary liver carcinoma and hepatitis B virus infection.

Remarks on this clonotype: This may be a read error: a much more frequent sequence differs by one nucleotide. The chain couples TRBV29-1 to TRBJ2-1, with TRBD2 identical over 14 bases. Looked up from germline, CDR1 is SQVTM and CDR2 is ANQGSEA. The CDR3 is 14 residues long. The CDR3 sequence: CNVGTSGSRHEQFF. The DNA for the CDR3 is TGCAACGTAGGGACTAGCGGGAGTAGGCATGAGCAGTTCTTC.

This chain joins TRBV5-4 and TRBJ2-1, with TRBD2 matching over 9 bases. There are 14 residues in the CDR3. CDR1 is SGHNT, CDR2 YYREEE, per germline (reference sequence). V was clipped by 0 bases and J by 7 bases; unmatched bases: 2. CDR3 sequence: CASSLVSGRNEQFF. The CDR3 bases are TGTGCCAGCAGCTTGGTTAGCGGGAGAAATGAGCAGTTCTTC.

The table lists this clonotype with many counts. The chain combines TRBV4-3 with TRBJ2-7; 7 nucleotides match TRBD2. Germline-derived CDR1 and CDR2 are LGHNA and YSLEER. This CDR3 spans 17 amino acids. Trimming cost V 0 bases and J 6 bases; bases outside gene matches: 14. The CDR3 loop is CASSQEWASGLVSEQYF. The CDR3 DNA is TGCGCCAGCAGCCAAGAGTGGGCTAGCGGCCTCGTCTCCGAGCAGTACTTC.

This clonotype was found many times. The V and J genes are TRBV4-1 and TRBJ1-1; D not certain. This CDR3 contains 14 residues. With 5 bases removed from V and 1 base from J, the gap between germline ends came to 11 bases. Germline CDR1 reads MGHRA; CDR2 reads YSYEKL. CDR3 sequence reads: CASSGIIKNTEAFF. CDR3 in DNA: TGCGCCAGCAGCGGGATTATTAAGAACACTGAAGCTTTCTTT.

V gene TRBV29-1 combines with J gene TRBJ2-7; tentatively, D is TRBD1 (7 bases). In germline, CDR1 is SQVTM, CDR2 ANQGSEA. Trimming took 5 bases from V and 6 from J, leaving 23 bases between them. The CDR3 spans 15 residues. The CDR3 reads CSVKEGAVQGVEQYF. CDR3 bases: TGCAGCGTTAAGGAGGGAGCGGTTCAGGGGGTCGAGCAGTACTTC.

In this sample, this clonotype turned up many times. The chain employs TRBV29-1 and TRBJ2-2, with a tentative D call TRBD1 (5 bases). This CDR3 contains 13 residues. The germline gives CDR1 SQVTM, CDR2 ANQGSEA. V lost 5 bases and J lost 6, with 13 bases in between. The CDR3 spells CSVRAGMAGELFF. CDR3 sequence (DNA): TGCAGCGTTCGGGCAGGGATGGCCGGGGAGCTGTTTTTT.

This clonotype was observed many times. The gene calls are TRBV6-1 and TRBJ1-1; 7 nucleotides align to TRBD1. Germline lookup yields CDR1 MNHNS and CDR2 SASEGT. V was clipped by 1 base and J by 5 bases; unmatched bases: 4. This CDR3 is built from 14 residues. In DNA form, the CDR3 reads TGTGCCAGCAGTGAAGTTGACAGGGAGACTGAAGCTTTCTTT. Protein sequence: CASSEVDRETEAFF.

A single count supports this clonotype. Being one base from a much bigger clone, this may be a read error. This chain links TRBV4-2 with TRBJ1-2, with 7 bases aligning to TRBD1. V shed 4 bases and J 2 bases; nucleotides not matched to a gene: 7. Germline assignment: CDR1 LGHNA and CDR2 YNFKEQ. The CDR3 has 15 amino acids. CDR3 residues: CASSPGTVENYGYTF. The CDR3 bases are TGTGCCAGCAGCCCTGGGACAGTCGAAAACTATGGCTACACCTTC.

Points on this clonotype: This may arise from a read error, as a much more abundant clone is one base away. The genes are TRBV6-2 or TRBV6-3 and TRBJ1-5; D not certain. Germline V CDR1 and CDR2: MNHEY, SVGEGT. This CDR3 region has 15 residues. Trimming shortened V by 7 bases and J by 0 bases, and 13 bases separated the two germline ends. Here the CDR3 DNA reads TGTGCCAGCACCACGGACGGCTATAGCAATCAGCCCCAGCATTTT. It yields the protein CASTTDGYSNQPQHF.

Regarding this clonotype: This could be a read error, since a much larger clone is one nucleotide away. The V and J genes are TRBV11-1 and TRBJ1-1; TRBD1 might be the D (5 bases). The CDR3 extends over 12 amino acids. The germline CDR1 and CDR2 sequences are SGHAT and FQDESV (reference sequence). The CDR3 nucleotides read TGTGCCTGCAGCCACGGGGGGACTGAAGCTTTCTTT. Amino acid sequence: CACSHGGTEAFF. The full variable domain, with the rest looked up from reference TRBV11-1 and TRBJ1-1, is EAEVAQSPRYKITEKSQAVAFWCDPISGHATLYWYRQILGQGPELLVQFQDESVVDDSQLPKDRFSAERLKGVDSTLKIQPAELGDSAMYLCACSHGGTEAFFGQGTRLTVV.

The rearrangement links TRBV6-1 to TRBJ2-7; D is undetermined. The CDR3 loop spans 15 amino acids. V lost 4 bases and J 2 bases, leaving 15 bases between the germline ends. Germline V gives CDR1 MNHNS, CDR2 SASEGT. The CDR3: CASSGMLGPAYEQYF. The CDR3 coding sequence is TGTGCCAGCAGTGGAATGCTAGGACCGGCCTACGAGCAGTACTTC.

In the case of this clonotype: The junction shows a germline mismatch at one end, possibly a read error. The V gene is TRBV28, the J gene TRBJ1-1; TRBD1 matches at 12 bases. Germline V gene sequence: CDR1 MDHEN, CDR2 SYDVKM. The CDR3 contains 15 residues. CDR3 nucleotide sequence: TGTGCCAGCAGTTTATTAGGGACAGGGGGCACTGTAGCTTTCTTT. Protein sequence: CASSLLGTGGTVAFF.

Comment on this clonotype: This could be a read error, since a much larger clone is one nucleotide away. The chain uses TRBV29-1 and TRBJ2-7; D is undetermined. There are 12 residues in the CDR3. With 4 bases removed from V and 9 bases from J, the gap between germline ends came to 16 bases. Germline CDR1 reads SQVTM; CDR2 reads ANQGSEA. CDR3 in DNA: TGCAGCGTTGGGGGTGGGCTGGTCGGGCAGTACTTC. This encodes CSVGGGLVGQYF.

This clonotype showed up just a few times. The chain combines TRBV28 with TRBJ2-5; 8 bases are shared with TRBD1. Trimming took 5 bases from V and 4 from J; bases not matched to a gene: 15. Per germline, CDR1 MDHEN and CDR2 SYDVKM. The CDR3 loop spans 17 amino acids. The CDR3 reads CASSIYGQGMLGETQYF. The DNA for the CDR3 is TGTGCCAGCAGTATCTACGGACAGGGAATGCTTGGAGAGACCCAGTACTTC.

This chain connects TRBV5-1 to TRBJ2-3; D perhaps matches TRBD2 (6 bases). The CDR3 extends over 15 amino acids. V was pared by 5 bases and J by 0 bases, with 13 bases between. In germline, CDR1 is SGHRS, CDR2 YFSETQ. CDR3 in DNA: TGCGCCAGCAGTCGAGACGGGAGTAGCACAGATACGCAGTATTTT. Translating it yields CASSRDGSSTDTQYF.

This clonotype was observed a handful of times. The J gene is TRBJ2-7, the V gene TRBV6-1; D assignment may be TRBD1 or TRBD2 (5 bases each). Germline V CDR1 and CDR2: MNHNS, SASEGT. Trimming pared 3 bases from V and 3 bases from J, leaving 18 bases between. The CDR3 has 16 residues. In DNA form, the CDR3 reads TGTGCCAGCAGTGACCGGGACGGACTTAAATACTACGAGCAGTACTTC. Translated, it gives CASSDRDGLKYYEQYF.

This clonotype is a singleton in its sample. A read error may explain this, as a much larger clone is one base away. The J gene is TRBJ1-1, the V gene TRBV6-5; no clear D. CDR3 length equals 14 residues. Per germline, CDR1 MNHEY and CDR2 SVGAGI. With 4 bases removed from V and 0 bases from J, the gap between germline ends came to 9 bases. The CDR3 reads CASSSLAMNTEAFF. Here the CDR3 DNA reads TGTGCCAGCAGTTCCCTCGCGATGAACACTGAAGCTTTCTTT.

The rearrangement joins TRBV28 to TRBJ2-1, with no clear D. The CDR3 runs 14 residues. The V and J ends lost 3 bases and 4 bases respectively, with 10 bases between them. In germline, CDR1 is MDHEN, CDR2 SYDVKM. The CDR3 nucleotides read TGTGCCAGCAGTTTTTCCTGGGGATACAATGAGCAGTTCTTC. Translated: CASSFSWGYNEQFF.

V gene TRBV11-3 combines with J gene TRBJ1-6; maybe TRBD1 (6 bases). Germline V gives CDR1 SGHNT, CDR2 YENEEA. This CDR3 is 18 amino acids long. The CDR3 loop is CARSPEGEVHSYNSPLHF. In DNA form, the CDR3 reads TGTGCTAGGAGTCCCGAGGGGGAAGTACACTCCTATAATTCACCCCTCCACTTT.

Turning to this clonotype: Just one base apart from a much larger clone, this may be a read error. V gene TRBV6-5 combines with J gene TRBJ1-4; 9 positions match TRBD1. From germline, CDR1 is MNHEY and CDR2 SVGAGI. The CDR3 is 15 amino acids. After removal of 2 bases from V and 7 bases from J, the junction contained 5 bases not matched to a gene. The CDR3 DNA reads as TGTGCCAGCAGTTACCACGGGACAGGGAGTGAAAAACTGTTTTTT. It specifies CASSYHGTGSEKLFF.

Comments on this clonotype: The final CDR3 position lacks the conserved phenylalanine or tryptophan, pointing to a likely read error. The chain is built from TRBV30 and TRBJ2-1; 7 nucleotides agree with TRBD2. CDR1 GTSNPN and CDR2 SVGIG come from the germline V gene (reference sequence). The V gene end was trimmed by 0 bases and the J gene end by 1 base; junction bases not matched to a gene: 3. This CDR3 has 15 amino acids. Here the CDR3 reads CAWSVRGLSYNEQFS. As DNA, the CDR3 is TGTGCCTGGAGTGTACGGGGACTATCCTACAATGAGCAGTTCTCC.